A selection of T cell receptor beta chains follows, all from one sample in a study of T cell changes during pregnancy in multiple sclerosis. Method: immunoSEQ multiplex PCR; TCRdb's copy keeps in-frame clones and lacks some. Of approximately 100,000 clones listed, just over 90% are singletons. The sample was peripheral blood, taken after pregnancy. All receptors derive from a female donor with multiple sclerosis, enrolled in a pregnancy study. The CDR3 runs from the conserved cysteine through the conserved F or W. The D gene is left open where the match is weak. Expanded clones get a size class; other rows say once, few or many, or leave the size out.

abundance	d_gene	v_gene	j_gene	CDR3nt	CDR3aa
NA	NA	TRBV27	TRBJ2-5	TGTGCCAGCCGGAGGGCAAACCAAGAGACCCAGTACTTC	CASRRANQETQYF
NA	NA	TRBV4-1	TRBJ2-1	TGCGCCAGCAGCCAAGAGGGGGGTGACAATGAGCAGTTCTTC	CASSQEGGDNEQFF
NA	TRBD1	TRBV6-5	TRBJ1-2	TGTGCCAGCAGGCCCTTTGGGGCAGGGGGAGGCTACACCTTC	CASRPFGAGGGYTF
few	NA	TRBV5-1	TRBJ1-2	TGCGCCAGCAGCTCCGATCCGGCTAACTATGGCTACACCTTC	CASSSDPANYGYTF
once	NA	TRBV12-1	TRBJ1-1	TGTGCCAGCAGCTCCTCCTCAGGGGGCGCTTTCGGTGAAGCTTTCTTT	CASSSSSGGAFGEAFF
NA	TRBD2	TRBV9	TRBJ2-1	TGTGCCAGCAGCGTAGAGAGGCTAGCGGGGCCCTACAATGAGCAGTTCTTC	CASSVERLAGPYNEQFF
NA	NA	TRBV27	TRBJ1-3	TGTGCCATGAGGGTTCCAGGAGGAAACACCATATATTTT	CAMRVPGGNTIYF
NA	NA	TRBV7-9	TRBJ1-2	TGTGCCAGCAGCTTAGGTACAGGCAACTATGGCTACACCTTC	CASSLGTGNYGYTF
NA	TRBD1	TRBV19	TRBJ2-7	TGTGCCAGTCAGGACAGGGCCTACGAGCAGTACTTC	CASQDRAYEQYF
few	NA	TRBV2	TRBJ1-5	TGTGCCAGCAGTCAAGGAGAGGGCAATCAGCCCCAGCATTTT	CASSQGEGNQPQHF
NA	NA	TRBV5-6	TRBJ2-7	TGTGCCAGCAGCTTGAGTTACAGTTTAAGGTACGAGCAGTACTTC	CASSLSYSLRYEQYF
NA	NA	TRBV9	TRBJ2-3	TGTGCCAGCAGCGCCAACACCTCCCCGCAGTATTTT	CASSANTSPQYF
NA	NA	TRBV5-1	TRBJ2-1	TGCGCCAGCAGCTTTGAGTCCTACAATGAGCAGTTCTTC	CASSFESYNEQFF
NA	TRBD1	TRBV27	TRBJ2-7	TGTGCCAGCAGTCGGGACAGGGGGACCACCTACGAGCAGTACTTC	CASSRDRGTTYEQYF
NA	NA	TRBV9	TRBJ2-7	TGTGCCAGCAGCGTAGGGGCGCTTGTAGACGAGCAGTACTTC	CASSVGALVDEQYF
NA	NA	TRBV2	TRBJ2-5	TGTGCCAGCAGGCCCCTGAGAACTCAAGAGACCCAGTACTTC	CASRPLRTQETQYF
few	TRBD1	TRBV5-1	TRBJ1-2	TGCGCCAGCACCCCAGGGGGAGTTAAGGGCTACACCTTC	CASTPGGVKGYTF
once	TRBD2	TRBV5-5	TRBJ2-7	TGTGCCAGCAGCCGCGGACTTGCCGGACTAGTTGGAGACGAGCAGTACTTC	CASSRGLAGLVGDEQYF
NA	NA	TRBV9	TRBJ2-3	TGTGCCAGCAGCGTAGTTGGACTAGGGGGAGATACGCAGTATTTT	CASSVVGLGGDTQYF
NA	TRBD1	TRBV19	TRBJ2-5	TGTGCCAGTAACCCGGGACAGGGGGCCGAGACCCAGTACTTC	CASNPGQGAETQYF
once	NA	TRBV4-2	TRBJ1-2	TGTGCCAGCAGCAGCCCCCTGGAATGGGACACCGACCCCTATGGCTACACCTTC	CASSSPLEWDTDPYGYTF
NA	NA	TRBV19	TRBJ2-3	TGTGCCAGTAGTGGGAGCTATCTCGATACGCAGTATTTT	CASSGSYLDTQYF
NA	TRBD1	TRBV6-1	TRBJ1-6	TGTGCCAGCAGTGGAACCGGGACAGGGGTACTTAACCTCCACTTT	CASSGTGTGVLNLHF
NA	TRBD1	TRBV6-1	TRBJ1-2	TGTGCCAGCAGTGAAGGGGACAGGGTGAATGGCTACACCTTC	CASSEGDRVNGYTF
once	NA	TRBV10-3	TRBJ1-6	TGTGCCATCCAGTTACAGGGAGAGTCACCCCTCCACTTT	CAIQLQGESPLHF